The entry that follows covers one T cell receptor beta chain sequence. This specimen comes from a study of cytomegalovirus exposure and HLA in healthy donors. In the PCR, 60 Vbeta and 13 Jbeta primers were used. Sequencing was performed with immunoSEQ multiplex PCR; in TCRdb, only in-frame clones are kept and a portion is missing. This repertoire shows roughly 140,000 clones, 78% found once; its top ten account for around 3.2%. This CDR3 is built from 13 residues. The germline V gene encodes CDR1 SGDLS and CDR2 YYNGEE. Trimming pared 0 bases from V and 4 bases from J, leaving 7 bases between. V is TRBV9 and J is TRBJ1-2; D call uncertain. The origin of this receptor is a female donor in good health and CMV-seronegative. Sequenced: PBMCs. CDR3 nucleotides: TGTGCCAGCAGCGTAGGTAACGGCTATGGCTACACCTTC. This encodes CASSVGNGYGYTF.